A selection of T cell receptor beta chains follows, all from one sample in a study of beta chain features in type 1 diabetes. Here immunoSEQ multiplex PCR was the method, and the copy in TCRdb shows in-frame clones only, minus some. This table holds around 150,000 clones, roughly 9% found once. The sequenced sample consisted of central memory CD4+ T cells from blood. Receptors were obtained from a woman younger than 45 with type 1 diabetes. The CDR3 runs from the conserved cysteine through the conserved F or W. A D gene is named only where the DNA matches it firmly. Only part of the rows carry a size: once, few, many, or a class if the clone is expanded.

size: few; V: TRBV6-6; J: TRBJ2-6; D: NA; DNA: TGTGCCAGCAACCCATCGGCTGGGGCCAACGTCCTGACTTTC; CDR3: CASNPSAGANVLTF
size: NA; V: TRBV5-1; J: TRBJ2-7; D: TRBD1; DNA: TGCGCCAGCACCCTCGGGACAGGTCACTACGAGCAGTACTTC; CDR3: CASTLGTGHYEQYF
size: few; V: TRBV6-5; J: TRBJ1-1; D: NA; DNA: TGTGCCAGCAGTCGACAGAGAAACACTGAAGCTTTCTTT; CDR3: CASSRQRNTEAFF
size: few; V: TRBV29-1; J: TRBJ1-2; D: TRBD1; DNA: TGCAGCGTGGTGGGACAGGGCCTATCTCTCGCTAACTATGGCTACACCTTC; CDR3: CSVVGQGLSLANYGYTF
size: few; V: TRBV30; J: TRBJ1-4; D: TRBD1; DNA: TGTGCCTGGAATCGACAGGGGGGCGAAAAACTGTTTTTT; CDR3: CAWNRQGGEKLFF
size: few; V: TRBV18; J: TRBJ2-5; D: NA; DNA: TGTGCCAGCTCAGTAGGCGGACAAGAGACCCAGTACTTC; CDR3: CASSVGGQETQYF
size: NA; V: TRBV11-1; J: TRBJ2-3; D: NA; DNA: TGTGCCAGCAGCTTAAACGGGGGAGCAGATACGCAGTATTTT; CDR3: CASSLNGGADTQYF
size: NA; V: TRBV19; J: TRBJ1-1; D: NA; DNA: TGTGCCAGTGTTGACAGGAACACTGAAGCTTTCTTT; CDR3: CASVDRNTEAFF
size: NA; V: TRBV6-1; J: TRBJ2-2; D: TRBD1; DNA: TGTGCCAGCAGCCTCGGGACAGGGTACACCGGGGAGCTGTTTTTT; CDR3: CASSLGTGYTGELFF
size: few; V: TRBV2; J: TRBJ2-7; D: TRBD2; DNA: TGTGCCAGCAGGTTCAGATTGGAGCTAGCGGGCATGGAGCAGTACTTC; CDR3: CASRFRLELAGMEQYF
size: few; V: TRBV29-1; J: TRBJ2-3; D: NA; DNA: TGCAGCGTTGAAGATCGCTCGGAGAGGGCAGATACGCAGTATTTT; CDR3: CSVEDRSERADTQYF
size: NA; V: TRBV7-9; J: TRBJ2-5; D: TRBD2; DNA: TGTGCCAGCAGTCCCCGGACTAGCGGATACCAAGAGACCCAGTACTTC; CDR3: CASSPRTSGYQETQYF
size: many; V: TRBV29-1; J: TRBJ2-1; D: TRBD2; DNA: TGCAGCGTTGGGGGGCGTATAGCGGGAAATTACAATGAGCAGTTCTTC; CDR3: CSVGGRIAGNYNEQFF
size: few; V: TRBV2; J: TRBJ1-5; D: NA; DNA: TGTGCCAGCAGTGTTGAAATAGCGGGCAATCAGCCCCAGCATTTT; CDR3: CASSVEIAGNQPQHF
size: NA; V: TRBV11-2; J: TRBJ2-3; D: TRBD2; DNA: TGTGCCAGCAATCCGGGAGGACGGGGTACAGATACGCAGTATTTT; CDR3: CASNPGGRGTDTQYF
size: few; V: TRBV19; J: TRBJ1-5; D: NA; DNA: TGTGCCAGTACCCCCGGAGGGCTCGATCAGCCCCAGCATTTT; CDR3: CASTPGGLDQPQHF
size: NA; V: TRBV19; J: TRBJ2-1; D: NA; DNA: TGTGCCAGTTCTCGGATAGCGTCTTACAATGAGCAGTTCTTC; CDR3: CASSRIASYNEQFF